Shown below are 28 T cell receptor beta chains from a single sample sequenced in a study of cytomegalovirus exposure and HLA in healthy donors. The PCR ran on 60 Vbeta and 13 Jbeta primers. TCRdb keeps only in-frame clones here, not all; method: immunoSEQ multiplex PCR. The repertoire has 95,000 to 150,000 clones, 75% to 90% of them found once; the top ten carry 2% to 2.5%. The source material was PBMCs. These receptors came from a man aged 25-40 years in good health and CMV-seronegative.

The chain employs TRBV4-3 and TRBJ2-2, with D perhaps matching TRBD1 (5 bases). The CDR3 has 16 amino acids. Trimming shortened V by 0 bases and J by 8 bases, and 16 bases separated the two germline ends. Germline-derived CDR1 and CDR2 are LGHNA and YSLEER. The CDR3 spells CASSQESGAEGGELFF. Written as DNA, the CDR3 is TGCGCCAGCAGCCAAGAGTCTGGGGCCGAAGGGGGGGAGCTGTTTTTT.

The J gene is TRBJ2-2, the V gene TRBV5-1, with 9 positions matching TRBD2. CDR3 length: 14 residues. Trimming removed 7 bases from V and 3 bases from J; junction bases left unmatched: 4. Per germline, CDR1 SGHRS and CDR2 YFSETQ. The DNA for the CDR3 is TGCGCCAGCCGTTTAGCGGGGGACACCGGGGAGCTGTTTTTT. The encoded protein is CASRLAGDTGELFF.

The gene calls are TRBV19 and TRBJ2-5; D possibly corresponds to TRBD2 (5 bases). The CDR3 covers 11 residues. Germline CDR1 reads LNHDA; CDR2 reads SQIVND (reference sequence). Between the trimmed V and J ends, which lost 6 bases and 11 bases, there was a span of 13 bases. CDR3 sequence: CASRAGLTQYF. Written as DNA, the CDR3 is TGTGCCAGTAGGGCGGGCCTGACGCAGTACTTC.

The CDR3 DNA is TGTGCCAGCAGTTACTTTATAGGGGCCGGGGCCAACGTCCTGACTTTC. Translation gives CASSYFIGAGANVLTF. The chain combines TRBV6-5 with TRBJ2-6; a possible D gene is TRBD1 (5 bases). Germline V gives CDR1 MNHEY, CDR2 SVGAGI. The germline V and J ends were trimmed by 1 base and 4 bases, with 11 bases remaining between them. CDR3 size: 16 residues.

This clone was found once. The CDR3, as DNA: TGTGCCAGCAGTACCCACGTAAATACCGGGACAGGCGAGCGGGGCAAACTGTTTTTT. Protein product: CASSTHVNTGTGERGKLFF. This chain links TRBV27 with TRBJ1-4, with TRBD1 matching 8 bases. The CDR3 has 19 residues. The germline V gene encodes CDR1 MNHEY and CDR2 SMNVEV (reference sequence). After removal of 5 bases from V and 11 bases from J, the junction contained 25 bases not matched to a gene. The complete variable domain, with remaining parts taken from reference TRBV27 and TRBJ1-4, reads EAQVTQNPRYLITVTGKKLTVTCSQNMNHEYMSWYRQDPGLGLRQIYYSMNVEVTDKGDVPEGYKVSRKEKRNFPLILESPSPNQTSLYFCASSTHVNTGTGERGKLFFGSGTQLSVL.

The CDR3 region is CASSPRSSSYGYTF. The DNA of the CDR3 is TGTGCCAGCAGCCCCCGGAGCAGCTCCTATGGCTACACCTTC. The V and J genes are TRBV9 and TRBJ1-2; D not resolved. V gave up 4 bases and J gave up 4 bases, with 14 bases separating them. CDR1 and CDR2 (germline): SGDLS, YYNGEE. CDR3 length: 14 amino acids. The full variable domain, in which reference TRBV9 and TRBJ1-2 provide the parts outside the CDR3, is DSGVTQTPKHLITATGQRVTLRCSPRSGDLSVYWYQQSLDQGLQFLIQYYNGEERAKGNILERFSAQQFPDLHSELNLSSLELGDSALYFCASSPRSSSYGYTFGSGTRLTVV.

V gene TRBV19 combines with J gene TRBJ1-5, with 8 bases fitting TRBD1. CDR1 LNHDA and CDR2 SQIVND come from the germline V gene (reference sequence). Trimming cost V 3 bases and J 6 bases; bases outside gene matches: 7. The CDR3 spans 15 residues. For the CDR3, the DNA is TGTGCCAGTAGTATCCAGGGGGCCAGAGGTCAGCCCCAGCATTTT. It yields the protein CASSIQGARGQPQHF.

The genes are TRBV11-2 and TRBJ2-7; 8 positions agree with TRBD1. J lost 4 bases, V lost 5 bases, and 16 bases had no gene match. The CDR3 length is 17 residues. From germline, CDR1 is SGHAT and CDR2 FQNNGV. The CDR3 region is CASSTRTGSRAVYEQYF. In DNA form, the CDR3 reads TGTGCCAGCAGCACCCGGACAGGGTCTAGAGCGGTTTACGAGCAGTACTTC.

This clone appeared a few times. This sequence joins TRBV9 and TRBJ2-6; 9 bases agree with TRBD1. Germline V gene sequence: CDR1 SGDLS, CDR2 YYNGEE. The CDR3 is made up of 18 amino acids. V lost 4 bases and J lost 1; bases outside the gene matches: 9. DNA for the CDR3: TGTGCCAGCAGCCCAGACCGGGACAGGGTATCTGGGGCCAACGTCCTGACTTTC. This codes for CASSPDRDRVSGANVLTF.

The CDR3 here is CASSVGGAGVSYNEQFF. CDR3 coding DNA: TGTGCCAGCAGCGTAGGGGGAGCGGGGGTCTCCTACAATGAGCAGTTCTTC. The chain uses TRBV9 and TRBJ2-1; 8 bases match TRBD2. V was clipped by 0 bases and J by 0 bases; unmatched bases: 5. Germline CDR1 and CDR2: SGDLS and YYNGEE. This CDR3 is 17 amino acids long. Based on the CDR3 plus reference TRBV9 and TRBJ2-1, the full variable domain is DSGVTQTPKHLITATGQRVTLRCSPRSGDLSVYWYQQSLDQGLQFLIQYYNGEERAKGNILERFSAQQFPDLHSELNLSSLELGDSALYFCASSVGGAGVSYNEQFFGPGTRLTVL.

This rearrangement joins TRBV27 to TRBJ1-5, with 10 bases fitting TRBD1. The CDR3 sequence is 16 residues long. Germline trimming cut 3 bases from V and 0 bases from J; bases unmatched to any gene: 2. Germline loops: CDR1 MNHEY, CDR2 SMNVEV (reference sequence). This CDR3 is CASSLTGGNSNQPQHF. The CDR3 DNA follows: TGTGCCAGCAGTTTGACAGGGGGCAATAGCAATCAGCCCCAGCATTTT.

The V call is TRBV4-3, the J call TRBJ2-1, with 9 bases matching TRBD2. This CDR3 region has 19 residues. Per the germline V gene, CDR1 is LGHNA and CDR2 is YSLEER. Trimming took 1 base from V and 0 from J; bases not matched to a gene: 10. This CDR3 reads CASSQVLTSGSYSYNEQFF. Written as DNA, the CDR3 is TGCGCCAGCAGCCAAGTTCTCACTAGCGGGTCCTACTCCTACAATGAGCAGTTCTTC.

The DNA for the CDR3 is TGTGCCACCAGCAGAGATACACAGGGAAACTATGGCTACACCTTC. Translated, it gives CATSRDTQGNYGYTF. The chain uses TRBV15 and TRBJ1-2; the D gene is possibly TRBD1 (6 bases). Germline CDR1 is LNHNV and CDR2 is YYDKDF (reference sequence). CDR3 length equals 15 residues. Trimming left V 0 bases short and J 2 bases short, with 10 bases between.

The chain employs TRBV5-6 and TRBJ2-3, with TRBD2 as a possible D gene (6 bases). The CDR3 has 17 amino acids. V shed 0 bases and J shed 1 base, with 15 bases lying between them. Germline V gene sequence: CDR1 SGHDT, CDR2 YYEEEE. The CDR3 DNA follows: TGTGCCAGCAGCTTGGGGACTCCGGGGGTGGGCACAGATACGCAGTATTTT. Translating it yields CASSLGTPGVGTDTQYF.

A single count supports this clone. Germline is not matched at one junction end, which may reflect a read error. CDR3 sequence: CASSDLKRGAPKNSQYF. In nucleotides, the CDR3 is TGTGCCAGCAGTGATTTAAAGCGGGGGGCCCCCAAAAACAGTCAGTACTTC. The V gene is TRBV25-1, the J gene TRBJ2-4; 9 bases are shared with TRBD2. Germline CDR1 and CDR2: MGHDK and SYGVNS. This CDR3 contains 17 residues.

The chain is built from TRBV6-1 and TRBJ1-4, with a possible D match to TRBD1 (5 bases). The CDR3 has 14 residues. V shed 6 bases and J shed 0 bases, with 8 bases lying between them. Germline CDR1 is MNHNS and CDR2 is SASEGT. DNA of the CDR3: TGTGCCAGCAGGAGGACAACAACTAATGAAAAACTGTTTTTT. Translated, it gives CASRRTTTNEKLFF.

This chain links TRBV6-1 with TRBJ2-3, with 8 bases lining up with TRBD1. Trimming took 4 bases from V and 5 from J; bases not matched to a gene: 5. There are 14 residues in the CDR3. CDR1 MNHNS and CDR2 SASEGT come from the germline V gene. CDR3 protein: CASSGTGYLDTQYF. The CDR3 DNA is TGTGCCAGCAGTGGGACAGGGTACTTAGATACGCAGTATTTT.

This sequence joins TRBV5-1 and TRBJ2-1; D gene ambiguous. Per the germline V gene, CDR1 is SGHRS and CDR2 is YFSETQ. Trimming took off 1 base at V and 8 bases at J, with 13 bases between the two ends. There are 14 residues in the CDR3. CDR3 coding DNA: TGCGCCAGCAGCTTGCTGACCTTGGGCGATGAGCAGTTCTTC. This translates into CASSLLTLGDEQFF.

The V call is TRBV10-2, the J call TRBJ1-2; possibly TRBD1 for D (6 bases). CDR1 and CDR2 (germline): WSHSY, SAAADI. Trimming cost V 3 bases and J 4 bases, with 9 bases left between them. This CDR3 region has 13 residues. The DNA of the CDR3 is TGCGCCAGCAGTGAACAGGGAAGCTATGGCTACACCTTC. Amino acids: CASSEQGSYGYTF.

The gene calls are TRBV7-8 and TRBJ2-5, with 11 bases fitting TRBD2. V was pared by 2 bases and J by 7 bases, with 6 bases of the junction left unmatched. The V gene's germline CDR1 is SGHVS and CDR2 FQNEAQ. The CDR3 has 15 residues. The CDR3 DNA follows: TGTGCCAGCAGCTTATTAGCGGGGGGGCTTGGGACCCAGTACTTC. Translation: CASSLLAGGLGTQYF. The full variable domain, with the rest looked up from reference TRBV7-8 and TRBJ2-5, is GAGVSQSPRYKVAKRGQDVALRCDPISGHVSLFWYQQALGQGPEFLTYFQNEAQLDKSGLPSDRFFAERPEGSVSTLKIQRTQQEDSAVYLCASSLLAGGLGTQYFGPGTRLLVL.

This sequence joins TRBV4-3 and TRBJ1-1; D not certain. Germline assignment: CDR1 LGHNA and CDR2 YSLEER. The CDR3 is 15 residues long. The V end lost 0 bases, the J end lost 6 bases, and 14 bases lay between the germline ends. CDR3 nucleotides: TGCGCCAGCAGCCAAGATGGACTAGGAGGACCTGAAGCTTTCTTT. It translates to CASSQDGLGGPEAFF.

The rearrangement uses TRBV27 and TRBJ1-6; D may be TRBD1 (5 bases). This CDR3 has 15 amino acids. From germline, CDR1 is MNHEY and CDR2 SMNVEV (reference sequence). V was trimmed by 2 bases and J by 7 bases, leaving 12 bases between them. CDR3 DNA: TGTGCCAGCAGTTTAGCGGGGGTGCGGAATTCACCCCTCCACTTT. Amino acids: CASSLAGVRNSPLHF.

The chain has TRBV29-1 and TRBJ1-1, with D possibly being TRBD1 (6 bases). Germline V gene sequence: CDR1 SQVTM, CDR2 ANQGSEA. Trimming removed 6 bases at V and 0 bases at J, with 17 bases between. There are 15 residues in the CDR3. The CDR3 DNA reads as TGCAGCGTCGCGCCTCCTCGGACAGTGAACACTGAAGCTTTCTTT. Residues: CSVAPPRTVNTEAFF.

The chain combines TRBV2 with TRBJ2-7, with 10 bases that match TRBD1. Germline V lookup: CDR1 SNHLY, CDR2 FYNNEI. CDR3 length: 15 residues. The trim removed 6 bases at V and 5 bases at J, leaving 10 bases unmatched. CDR3 bases: TGTGCCAGCAGCACCGTCGACAGGGGGCTGAACGAGCAGTACTTC. Protein product: CASSTVDRGLNEQYF.

Remarks on this clone: Other DNA sequences of this sample code for an identical CDR3. This chain links TRBV6-6 with TRBJ2-7, with a weak D call TRBD2 (7 bases). The CDR3 is 15 amino acids. Germline CDR1 and CDR2: MNHNY and SVGAGI (reference sequence). V was trimmed by 0 bases and J by 2 bases, leaving 11 bases between them. CDR3 loop: CASSYSRGGAYEQYF. CDR3 nucleotide sequence: TGTGCCAGCAGTTACTCGAGAGGGGGGGCCTACGAGCAGTACTTC.

The chain recombines TRBV4-3 with TRBJ1-1; D unclear. This CDR3 has 15 amino acids. Germline-derived CDR1 and CDR2 are LGHNA and YSLEER. Trimming removed 2 bases from V and 5 bases from J, with 15 bases in between. CDR3 region: CASSQSTREETEAFF. In nucleotides, the CDR3 is TGCGCCAGCAGCCAATCCACCCGGGAGGAAACTGAAGCTTTCTTT.

The chain links TRBV5-6 to TRBJ2-7; no clear D. Trimming took 1 base from V and 1 from J, leaving 9 bases between them. The CDR3 is 14 amino acids. Germline V lookup: CDR1 SGHDT, CDR2 YYEEEE. As DNA, the CDR3 is TGTGCCAGCAGCTTGACTGATAAGTCCTACGAGCAGTACTTC. Amino acid sequence: CASSLTDKSYEQYF.

The chain employs TRBV6-1 and TRBJ2-5; D is perhaps TRBD1 (6 bases). The CDR3 is 14 amino acids. Germline V gene data show CDR1 as MNHNS and CDR2 as SASEGT. With 1 base removed from V and 5 bases from J, the gap between germline ends came to 11 bases. CDR3 region: CASSEEARGETQYF. The CDR3 DNA sequence: TGTGCCAGCAGTGAAGAGGCTAGGGGGGAGACCCAGTACTTC.